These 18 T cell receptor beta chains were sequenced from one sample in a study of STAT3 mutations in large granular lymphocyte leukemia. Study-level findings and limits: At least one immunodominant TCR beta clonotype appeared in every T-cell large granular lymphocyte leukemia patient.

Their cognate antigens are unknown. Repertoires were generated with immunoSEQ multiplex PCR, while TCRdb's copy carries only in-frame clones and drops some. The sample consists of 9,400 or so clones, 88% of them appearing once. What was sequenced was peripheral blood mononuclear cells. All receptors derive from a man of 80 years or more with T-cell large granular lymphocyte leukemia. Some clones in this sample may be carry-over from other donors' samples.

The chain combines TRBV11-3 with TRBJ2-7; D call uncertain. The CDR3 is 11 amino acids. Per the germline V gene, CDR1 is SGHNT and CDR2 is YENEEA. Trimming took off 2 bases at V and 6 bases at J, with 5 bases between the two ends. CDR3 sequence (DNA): TGTGCCAGCAGCTTAAAGGGCGAGCAGTACTTC. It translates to CASSLKGEQYF.

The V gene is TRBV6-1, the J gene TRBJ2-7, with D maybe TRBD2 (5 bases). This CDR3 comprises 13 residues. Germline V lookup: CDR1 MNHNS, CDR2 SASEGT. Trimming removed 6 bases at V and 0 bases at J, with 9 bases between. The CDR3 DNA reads TGTGCCAGCAGAGGGCGGGTCTCCTACGAGCAGTACTTC. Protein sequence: CASRGRVSYEQYF.

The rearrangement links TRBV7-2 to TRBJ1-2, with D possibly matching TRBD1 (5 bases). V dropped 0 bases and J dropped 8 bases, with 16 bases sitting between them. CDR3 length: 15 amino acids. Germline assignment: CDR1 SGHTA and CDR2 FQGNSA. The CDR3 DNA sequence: TGTGCCAGCAGCTTAGCGCGTCCTCTAGAGGGGGGCTACACCTTC. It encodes CASSLARPLEGGYTF.

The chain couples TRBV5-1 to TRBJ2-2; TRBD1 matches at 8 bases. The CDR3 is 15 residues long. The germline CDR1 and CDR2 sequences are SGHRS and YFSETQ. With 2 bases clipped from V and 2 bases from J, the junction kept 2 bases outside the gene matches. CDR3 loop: CASSFGQGNTGELFF. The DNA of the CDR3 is TGCGCCAGCAGCTTCGGACAGGGAAACACCGGGGAGCTGTTTTTT.

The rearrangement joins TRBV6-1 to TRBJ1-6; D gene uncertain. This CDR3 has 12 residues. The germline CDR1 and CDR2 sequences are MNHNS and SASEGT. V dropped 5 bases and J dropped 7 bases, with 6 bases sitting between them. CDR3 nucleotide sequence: TGTGCCAGCAGTAGATGGAATTCACCCCTCCACTTT. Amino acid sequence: CASSRWNSPLHF.

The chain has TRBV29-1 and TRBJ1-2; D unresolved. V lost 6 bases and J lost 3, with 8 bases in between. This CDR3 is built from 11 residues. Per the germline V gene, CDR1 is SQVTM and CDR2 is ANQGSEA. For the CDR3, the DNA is TGCAGCGTCAACGACTACTATGGCTACACCTTC. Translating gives CSVNDYYGYTF.

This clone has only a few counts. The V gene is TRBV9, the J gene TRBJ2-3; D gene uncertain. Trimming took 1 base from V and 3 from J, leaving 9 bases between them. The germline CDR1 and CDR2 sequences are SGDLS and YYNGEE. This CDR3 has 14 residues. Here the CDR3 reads CASSVMGMTDTQYF. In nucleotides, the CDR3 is TGTGCCAGCAGCGTAATGGGGATGACAGATACGCAGTATTTT.

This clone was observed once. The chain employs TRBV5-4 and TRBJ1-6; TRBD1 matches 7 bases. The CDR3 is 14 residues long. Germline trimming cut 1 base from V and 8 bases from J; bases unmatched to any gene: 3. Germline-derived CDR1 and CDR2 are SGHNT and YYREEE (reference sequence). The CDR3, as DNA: TGTGCCAGCAGCTTGCGCACAGGGGATTCACCCCTCCACTTT. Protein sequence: CASSLRTGDSPLHF.

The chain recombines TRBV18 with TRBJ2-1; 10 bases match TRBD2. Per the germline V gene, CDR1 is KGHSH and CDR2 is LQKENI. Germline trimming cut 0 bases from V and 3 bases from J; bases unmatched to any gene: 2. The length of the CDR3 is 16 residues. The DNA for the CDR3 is TGTGCCAGCTCACCACCGGCTAGCGGGGGCTACAATGAGCAGTTCTTC. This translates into CASSPPASGGYNEQFF.

Here the CDR3 DNA reads TGTGCCTGGAGTCAACAAGGGCCCACCCCCCAGCATTTT. This codes for CAWSQQGPTPQHF. The chain couples TRBV30 to TRBJ1-5; D not certain. V was pared by 2 bases and J by 10 bases, with 15 bases between. The CDR3 is made up of 13 amino acids. The germline CDR1 and CDR2 sequences are GTSNPN and SVGIG (reference sequence).

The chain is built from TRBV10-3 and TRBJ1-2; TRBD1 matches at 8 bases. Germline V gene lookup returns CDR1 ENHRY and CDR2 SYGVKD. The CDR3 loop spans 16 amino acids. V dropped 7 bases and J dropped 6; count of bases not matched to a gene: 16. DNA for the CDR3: TGTGCCATCAAACCTACAACGGACAGGGAGAGGGATGGCTACACCTTC. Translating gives CAIKPTTDRERDGYTF.

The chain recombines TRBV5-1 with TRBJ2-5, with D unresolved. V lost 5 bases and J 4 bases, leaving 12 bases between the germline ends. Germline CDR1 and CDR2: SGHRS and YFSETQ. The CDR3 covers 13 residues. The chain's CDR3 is CASSQPSLETQYF. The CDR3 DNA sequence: TGCGCCAGCAGTCAACCTAGTTTAGAGACCCAGTACTTC.

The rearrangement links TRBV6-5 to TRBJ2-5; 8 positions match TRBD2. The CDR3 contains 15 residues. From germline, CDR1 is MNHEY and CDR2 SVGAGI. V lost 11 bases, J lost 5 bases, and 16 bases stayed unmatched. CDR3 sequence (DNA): TGTGCCTCCATCCCGGGACTAGGGGGGCGGGAGACCCAGTACTTC. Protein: CASIPGLGGRETQYF.

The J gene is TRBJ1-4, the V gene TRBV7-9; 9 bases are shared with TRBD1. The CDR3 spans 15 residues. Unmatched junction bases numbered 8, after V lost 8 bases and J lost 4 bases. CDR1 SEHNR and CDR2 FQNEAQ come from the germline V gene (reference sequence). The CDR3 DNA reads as TGTGCCAGCCGCCCTACAGGGGGCGGTAATGAAAAACTGTTTTTT. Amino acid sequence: CASRPTGGGNEKLFF.

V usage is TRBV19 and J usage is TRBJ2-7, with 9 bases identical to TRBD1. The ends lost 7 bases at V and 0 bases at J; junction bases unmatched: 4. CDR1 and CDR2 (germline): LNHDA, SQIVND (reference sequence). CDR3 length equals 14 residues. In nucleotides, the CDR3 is TGTGCCAGTACCTCGACAGGGGGCTCCTACGAGCAGTACTTC. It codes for CASTSTGGSYEQYF.

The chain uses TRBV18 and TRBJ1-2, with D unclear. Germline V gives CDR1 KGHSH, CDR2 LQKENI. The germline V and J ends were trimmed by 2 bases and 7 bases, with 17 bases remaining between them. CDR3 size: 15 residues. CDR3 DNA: TGTGCCAGCTCACCAGACGCAGGCCAGTTGAGTGGCTACACCTTC. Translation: CASSPDAGQLSGYTF.

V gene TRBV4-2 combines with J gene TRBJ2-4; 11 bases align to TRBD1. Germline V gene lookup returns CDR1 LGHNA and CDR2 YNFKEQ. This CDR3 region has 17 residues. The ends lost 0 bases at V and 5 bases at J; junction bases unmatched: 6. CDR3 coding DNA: TGTGCCAGCAGCCAAGAAGGCGGACAGGGGGCGGAAAACATTCAGTACTTC. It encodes CASSQEGGQGAENIQYF.

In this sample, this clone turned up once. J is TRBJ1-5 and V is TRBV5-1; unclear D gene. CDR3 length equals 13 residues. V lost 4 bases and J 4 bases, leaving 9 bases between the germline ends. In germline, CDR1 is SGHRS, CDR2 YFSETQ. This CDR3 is CASSVDGNQPQHF. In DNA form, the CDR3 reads TGCGCCAGCAGCGTTGACGGAAATCAGCCCCAGCATTTT.